These T cell receptor beta chains were read from a single sample in a study of prognosis after radiotherapy for stage I lung cancer. TCRdb redid the calling of the multiplex PCR reads with MiXCR, one entry per CDR3 protein. The sample includes under 75,000 distinct CDR3 sequences, about 26% seen only once; the top ten take 7.5%. The sequencing used PBMCs, collected before or after stereotactic body radiation therapy (not recorded which). The source is a donor aged 50 or older with non-small cell lung cancer. CDR3s include the opening cysteine and the closing phenylalanine or tryptophan. Each record gives: V gene, CDR3 protein.

>TRBV6-1
CARGVPGTGGEKLFF
>TRBV3-1
CASSQRSSYNEQFF
>TRBV4-1
CASSQEATGGIYGNEQFF
>TRBV7-2
CANSLVGVYGYTF
>TRBV24-1
CATSDAGDRGRMAGELFF
>TRBV28
CASALSLGDQPKHF
>TRBV12-3/TRBV12-4
CASSSTAAYEQYF
>TRBV5-5
CASSFQITGELFF
>TRBV6-1
CASSDPTGRDTEAFF
>TRBV6-1
CASGRSGQSVTQYF
>TRBV5-6
CASSWGTPMNYGYTF
>TRBV6-1
CASSAKALYYRGKNEKLFF
>TRBV12-3/TRBV12-4
CASSLQSGVESPLHF
>TRBV6-2/TRBV6-3
CDSSPRGGIDLYEQYF
>TRBV28
CASSLVGVHNEQLF
>TRBV3-1
CASSSPGGVPGELFF
>TRBV20-1
CSAGDSSYGYTF
>TRBV9
CASSIAGGIIAKNIQYF
>TRBV14
CASSTPAEGYGYTF
>TRBV6-1
CASMAGTGNTEAFF
>TRBV7-9
CASSPQGTNEKLFF
>TRBV11-2
CASSSSGWGRRTPGANVLTF
>TRBV7-9
CASSLGVAGSPEAFF
>TRBV10-3
CAISGGQGAAQPQHF
>TRBV10-3
CAITQDRESGHTF
>TRBV7-8
CASSLGAGGGYTF
>TRBV11-2
CASSPGTIASYEQYF
>TRBV10-3
CAVQGVGTEAFF
>TRBV7-2
CASSFNRQESQYF
>TRBV20-1
CSARGDRAGGQPQHF
>TRBV6-5
CASSYSAGGELHF
>TRBV7-2
CASSLEASGGTVTQYF
>TRBV30
CAWSTRGGYNEKFF
>TRBV6-9
CASSSGPGTDEAFF
>TRBV28
CASSSGQGWVFLETQYF
>TRBV28
CASSLTGGYYGYTF
>TRBV30
CAWSGGTNTEAFF
>TRBV9
CASSPHSDRFYGYTF
>TRBV19
CASSSLDMNSGELFF
>TRBV28
CASSLKGQGGYTF
>TRBV4-1
CASSRAPRTGESYTF
>TRBV19
CASSITGQGETQYF
>TRBV3-1
CASNPGTGKVSEKLFF
>TRBV7-6
CASSLGPHGGVNTGELFF
>TRBV11-3
CASSLGCNEQFF
>TRBV19
CASAGAGKNTQYF
>TRBV20-1
CSARPGIRGKNTGELFF
>TRBV6-2/TRBV6-3
CASLTLVGQGEQYF
>TRBV7-2
CASSSGLLGNQPQHF
>TRBV20-1
CSVGGGLGQETQYF
>TRBV20-1
CSARLLGQGLNVLTF
>TRBV20-1
CSSMATGGSPLHF
>TRBV5-1
CASSSRTGGSGELFF
>TRBV28
CASSFGRFSNQPQHF
>TRBV5-5
CASSPQVLSYNEQFF
>TRBV19
CASSPRTASPFYGYTF